This TCR beta chain is from a study of blood T cells in healthy people across ages. Together with a sample-barcoded 5' primer, a J-beta primer mix was included in a second PCR lasting about 6 to 12 cycles. TCRdb fed the 5' RACE reads into MiXCR, producing one record per CDR3 protein. The data show about 720,000 distinct CDR3 sequences, 22% seen once. This CDR3 contains 15 residues. Germline V lookup: CDR1 SGHRS, CDR2 YFSETQ. Germline trimming cut 2 bases from V and 5 bases from J; bases unmatched to any gene: 7. The individuals who served as donors were healthy Caucasians living in Russia, aged about 6 to 100. This clonotype was observed a few times. Its antigen remains unknown. Notes on the study in general: A roughly linear fall in TCR beta diversity per million T cells was seen with increasing age. More naive CD4+ cells and higher diversity were found in long-lived than in aged donors.

The sequenced sample consisted of blood. The chain employs TRBV5-1 and TRBJ2-5; 9 bases line up with TRBD2. The origin of this receptor is a man aged 70-80 years in good health. The chain's CDR3 is CASSFTAGGPETQYF. The CDR3 DNA sequence: TGCGCCAGCAGCTTCACCGCGGGGGGGCCTGAGACCCAGTACTTC.